These 20 T cell receptor beta chains originate from one sample sequenced in a study of blood T cells in healthy people across ages. Primed by a sample-barcoded 5' primer and a J-beta primer mix, a second PCR proceeded for about 6 to 11 cycles. Each CDR3 protein is one row after TCRdb ran MiXCR on the 5' RACE reads. The data contain 650,000 to 1,000,000 distinct CDR3 sequences, around 36% of them singletons. The specimen sequenced was blood. Receptors originate from a man in his late teens or twenties in good health.

A word on this clonotype: A much more abundant neighbour one base away suggests this may be a read error. This chain connects TRBV27 to TRBJ2-5; the match to TRBD2 covers 7 bases. The CDR3 runs 15 residues. CDR1 and CDR2 from the germline V gene are MNHEY and SMNVEV (reference sequence). The CDR3: CSSSLQRGSGETQYF. The CDR3 bases are TGTTCCAGCAGTTTACAGCGGGGTTCAGGAGAGACCCAGTACTTC.

The chain carries TRBV30 and TRBJ2-1, with 7 nucleotides matching TRBD2. The CDR3 runs to 11 residues. J gave up 10 bases and V 3 bases, and 3 bases lay outside the gene matches. The germline V gene has CDR1 GTSNPN and CDR2 SVGIG (reference sequence). For the CDR3, the DNA is TGTGCCTGGAGCAGGGACTACGAGCAGTTCTTC. Amino acid sequence: CAWSRDYEQFF. Looking up the rest from reference TRBV30 and TRBJ2-1 gives the full variable domain: SQTIHQWPATLVQPVGSPLSLECTVEGTSNPNLYWYRQAAGRGLQLLFYSVGIGQISSEVPQNLSASRPQDRQFILSSKKLLLSDSGFYLCAWSRDYEQFFGPGTRLTVL.

V usage is TRBV3-1 and J usage is TRBJ1-1; D is ambiguous. The germline V gene encodes CDR1 LGHDT and CDR2 YNNKEL (reference sequence). V was trimmed by 3 bases and J by 5 bases, leaving 10 bases between them. This CDR3 has 13 residues. CDR3: CASSHWDGTEAFF. DNA for the CDR3: TGTGCCAGCAGCCATTGGGATGGAACTGAAGCTTTCTTT. Using reference TRBV3-1 and TRBJ1-1 for the parts outside the CDR3, the full variable domain is DTAVSQTPKYLVTQMGNDKSIKCEQNLGHDTMYWYKQDSKKFLKIMFSYNNKELIINETVPNRFSPKSPDKAHLNLHINSLELGDSAVYFCASSHWDGTEAFFGQGTRLTVV.

The chain carries TRBV7-6 and TRBJ2-7; D unclear. The end of the DNA aligns better with TRBJ2-5, so the J call may be wrong. Germline V CDR1 and CDR2: SGHVS, FNYEAQ. CDR3 length: 14 amino acids. CDR3: CASSSTRIKETQYF. DNA of the CDR3: TGTGCCAGCAGCTCGACACGAATTAAAGAGACCCAGTACTTC.

To note about this clonotype: This may be a read error, as it is one base from a much larger clone. This chain links TRBV6-5 with TRBJ1-2, with D unresolved. Germline V gene lookup returns CDR1 MNHEY and CDR2 SVGAGI. The V end lost 5 bases, the J end lost 0 bases, and 13 bases lay between the germline ends. The CDR3 runs 15 residues. CDR3 nucleotides: TGTGCCAGCAGTCCACATGACACACCTAACTATGGCTACACCTTC. Protein product: CASSPHDTPNYGYTF.

For this clonotype: This may stem from a read error, because a much larger clone lies one nucleotide away. V gene TRBV20-1 combines with J gene TRBJ2-3; 10 bases map to TRBD2. The V gene end was trimmed by 6 bases and the J gene end by 8 bases; junction bases not matched to a gene: 14. Per the germline V gene, CDR1 is DFQATT and CDR2 is SNEGSKA (reference sequence). This CDR3 has 15 residues. CDR3 nucleotide sequence: TGCAGTGCGCCGGAGAGGACTAGCGGAGCAGGTACGCAGTATTTT. This sequence encodes CSAPERTSGAGTQYF.

This clonotype has only one observation. Relative to the germline gene, one junction end is altered; a read error may explain this. The rearrangement joins TRBV5-5 to TRBJ1-1; no clear D gene. CDR1 is SGHKS and CDR2 is YYEKEE in the germline V gene (reference sequence). This CDR3 contains 13 residues. The CDR3 DNA sequence: TGTGCCTGCAGCTTGGAGGGGAACACTGAAGCTTTCTTT. Translating it yields CACSLEGNTEAFF.

This clonotype was recorded a few times. The chain employs TRBV12-3 or TRBV12-4 and TRBJ1-2, with unresolved D. The CDR3 runs to 13 residues. V was cut by 3 bases and J by 4 bases, with 9 bases left in between. The chain's CDR3 is CASSFQRIYGYTF. The CDR3 DNA sequence: TGTGCCAGCAGTTTCCAGCGAATCTATGGCTACACCTTC.

Comment on this clonotype: A much larger clone lies one base from this, so it may be a read error. The V and J genes are TRBV12-3 or TRBV12-4 and TRBJ1-2; D not resolved. This CDR3 comprises 12 residues. V was cut by 5 bases and J by 6 bases, with 10 bases left in between. The CDR3 bases are TGTGCCAGCAGTAGAGGTCCTGATGGCTACACCTTC. Protein sequence: CASSRGPDGYTF.

This clonotype was seen at least ten times. The V gene is TRBV7-8, the J gene TRBJ2-5; D possibly uses TRBD1 or TRBD2 (6 bases each). The CDR3 is 11 amino acids. Germline CDR1 is SGHVS and CDR2 is FQNEAQ. The germline V and J ends were trimmed by 6 bases and 9 bases, with 11 bases remaining between them. CDR3 protein: CASSLEGAQYF. In nucleotides, the CDR3 is TGTGCCAGCAGTTTGGAGGGGGCCCAGTACTTC.

The V gene is TRBV7-2, the J gene TRBJ2-5, with D uncertain. The J call is doubtful: the DNA matches TRBJ2-7 better. The germline V gene has CDR1 SGHTA and CDR2 FQGNSA. This CDR3 is 13 amino acids long. CDR3 coding DNA: TGTGCCAGCAGCGTAGAGACAATCTACGAGCAGTACTTC. Protein sequence: CASSVETIYEQYF.

About this clonotype itself: Compared with germline, one end of the junction differs, possibly owing to a read error. The chain uses TRBV15 and TRBJ1-1; tentative D call: TRBD1 (6 bases). Germline CDR1 reads LNHNV; CDR2 reads YYDKDF (reference sequence). This CDR3 spans 14 amino acids. The CDR3: CVTSIGQTNTEAFF. The DNA of the CDR3 is TGTGTCACCAGCATAGGACAGACGAACACTGAAGCTTTCTTT.

At least ten counts were recorded for this clonotype. The V call is TRBV12-3 or TRBV12-4, the J call TRBJ2-3; D is uncertain. Trimming stripped 6 bases from V and 1 base from J, with 8 bases between. The CDR3 is made up of 13 amino acids. CDR3 amino acids: CASRGSRTDTQYF. CDR3 DNA sequence: TGTGCCAGCAGGGGTTCTCGCACAGATACGCAGTATTTT.

This clonotype was detected ten times or more. The V call is TRBV20-1, the J call TRBJ2-7, with TRBD1 identical over 8 bases. Germline CDR1 and CDR2: DFQATT and SNEGSKA (reference sequence). The length of the CDR3 is 12 residues. J was trimmed by 2 bases and V by 5 bases; bases with no gene match: 2. CDR3 protein: CSAGTGTYEQYF. CDR3 bases: TGCAGTGCTGGGACAGGTACCTACGAGCAGTACTTC.

The rearrangement links TRBV3-1 to TRBJ1-2; D remains unclear. In germline, CDR1 is LGHDT, CDR2 YNNKEL (reference sequence). The CDR3 extends over 15 amino acids. V gave up 0 bases and J gave up 8 bases, with 16 bases separating them. The CDR3 loop is CASSQDWVGSNGYTF. The CDR3 DNA reads TGTGCCAGCAGCCAAGATTGGGTGGGATCTAACGGCTACACCTTC.

This clonotype was picked up a small number of times. This chain's CDR3 is CAINKGQGFYNEQYF. The CDR3 bases are TGTGCCATCAACAAGGGACAGGGCTTCTACAATGAGCAGTACTTC. The V and J genes are TRBV10-3 and TRBJ2-1; TRBD1 aligns across 9 bases. The J call may be faulty, since TRBJ2-7 better matches the DNA end. CDR3 length: 15 residues. Germline V gene sequence: CDR1 ENHRY, CDR2 SYGVKD.

A word on this clonotype: Since a much larger clone is just one base distant, this may be a read error. This sequence joins TRBV12-3 or TRBV12-4 and TRBJ1-4; no clear D. The CDR3 runs 11 residues. CDR3 sequence (DNA): TGTGCCAGCAGCCTGAATGGAAAACTGTTTTTT. It translates to CASSLNGKLFF.

This clonotype was observed a few times. The rearrangement joins TRBV20-1 to TRBJ2-5; possibly TRBD1 for D (7 bases). CDR1 and CDR2 (germline): DFQATT, SNEGSKA (reference sequence). The CDR3 is 14 amino acids. V was clipped by 5 bases and J by 3 bases, with 16 bases between them. The CDR3 reads CSAEGGQTKETQYF. The DNA of the CDR3 is TGCAGTGCTGAGGGGGGACAGACTAAAGAGACCCAGTACTTC.

The chain has TRBV7-3 and TRBJ2-2; perhaps TRBD2 as D (6 bases). Germline CDR1 is SGHTA and CDR2 is FQGTGA. The CDR3 loop spans 19 amino acids. The ends were cut back, 0 bases at V and 2 bases at J, with 19 bases in the middle. CDR3 DNA sequence: TGTGCCAGCAGCTTAACCCCGTTCCTATCGGGGGATAACACCGGGGAGCTGTTTTTT. This gives the protein CASSLTPFLSGDNTGELFF.

This sequence joins TRBV2 and TRBJ2-3; maybe TRBD1 (6 bases). This CDR3 region has 15 residues. Germline V gene sequence: CDR1 SNHLY, CDR2 FYNNEI. V lost 6 bases to trimming and J lost 2 bases, with 15 bases between them. CDR3 sequence: CASRHKHRDTDTQYF. Here the CDR3 DNA reads TGTGCCAGCAGGCATAAACACAGGGACACAGATACGCAGTATTTT.